Sequencing of this TCR beta chain was carried out in a study of ipilimumab plus nivolumab after autologous stem cell transplantation. Profiled with immunoSEQ multiplex PCR; TCRdb holds only in-frame clones, not every one. The sample contains approximately 15,000 clones, approximately 80% of which appear only once. Comments on this clone: Its antigen is unknown.

Checkpoint therapy with ipilimumab 1 mg/kg began 14 to 28 days after transplant. The CDR3 runs 17 residues. Germline CDR1 is GTSNPN and CDR2 is SVGIG (reference sequence). V was trimmed by 0 bases and J by 0 bases, leaving 15 bases between them. Findings of the study overall: Authors suggest TCR repertoire, Treg phenotype and gut microbiota support further study.

Specimen: PBMCs, collected in a trial of ipilimumab plus nivolumab as post-transplant consolidation. This receptor was identified in a male donor with diffuse large B-cell lymphoma. The chain carries TRBV30 and TRBJ1-3; D gene ambiguous. The CDR3, as DNA: TGTGCCTGGAGTGTAGGTTTAATGAGGATCTCTGGAAACACCATATATTTT. Protein sequence: CAWSVGLMRISGNTIYF.